This T cell receptor (beta chain) was sequenced for a study of Ad26.COV2.S vaccination and SARS-CoV-2 variants. Sequencing used immunoSEQ multiplex PCR; TCRdb keeps in-frame clones, though not all of them. The sample carries 300,000 to 400,000 clones, roughly 81% recorded once. Study-level results: Substantial post-vaccination breadth of spike-specific CD8+ and CD4+ T cell responses was reported.

V gave up 6 bases and J gave up 0 bases, with 38 bases separating them. The CDR3 covers 23 residues. Germline assignment: CDR1 MNHNY and CDR2 SVGAGI (reference sequence). With respect to this clone: Its antigen remains unknown.

The sample's treatment: around 19 received Ad26.COV2.S at low or high dose, single or two shots; roughly 5 received placebo; per-sample allocation not given. Sampling took place 63 days after the first vaccine or placebo injection. The TCR originated in a person aged 18-60 years who received the Ad26.COV2.S COVID-19 vaccine or a placebo. This chain links TRBV6-6 with TRBJ1-1, with D tentatively TRBD1 (6 bases). The sample in question was peripheral blood, obtained in a trial of Ad26.COV2.S vaccine versus placebo. The CDR3 sequence is CASSSIQGIFVRDTQKMNTEAFF. The CDR3 coding sequence is TGTGCCAGCAGCTCCATCCAGGGGATTTTTGTGAGGGACACGCAAAAGATGAACACTGAAGCTTTCTTT.